Below, one T cell receptor (beta chain) is given with its context. The sample holds many counts of this clonotype. No cognate antigen has been identified for it. No quality values exist for individual bases; no much larger clone is one base distant. Libraries came from 5' RACE. Sequencing relied on an Illumina HiSeq 2000. A universal primer binding site was introduced by template switching, and a unique molecular identifier was present in the final cDNA, enabling accurate counting of TCR cDNA molecules. Specific primers in the conserved constant-segment region were used to synthesize first-strand cDNA for the TCR alpha and beta chains. To control for contamination, each cDNA library was double barcoded with a SMART-Mk sample barcode plus Illumina barcodes. TruSeq adapter sequences and Illumina sample barcodes were added in two successive PCR steps. The Illumina HiSeq platform was used with custom primers to sequence TCR alpha and beta cDNA libraries. Regarding the original processing steps: Raw reads were processed with MiGEC to extract unique molecular identifiers, and MiXCR was used to determine CDR3 positions. Recombination models were inferred per individual with the repgenHMM and IGoR tools using an EM algorithm. The analysis of shared clonotypes was done with the tcR package in R, with sharing normalized by the product of cloneset sizes. To study raw recombination without the effects of thymic and clonal selection, out-of-frame nonproductive sequences were analyzed. TCRdb reprocessed the public reads (quality trimming at Q25 with fastp, clone calling with MiXCR) and kept in-frame beta chains. Each entry is one CDR3 protein sequence, shown with its most common DNA and genes. TCRdb assigned the V and J calls; the authors' analysis was not used. The sample contains about 660,000 distinct CDR3 sequences, less than 10% of them found a single time. Of the sample, approximately 0.94% is held by the ten largest clones.

The sample belongs to a study of identical twins (TCRdb year 2016). About the full investigation: TCR alpha and beta repertoires from monozygotic twins, unrelated adults of various ages and cord blood were deep-sequenced to test whether fetal clonotypes persist. To rule out contamination, the twin experiments were replicated at different times with different library preparation protocols. Overall study outcomes, separate from this receptor: Out-of-frame TCR alpha sharing in monozygotic twins was systematically underestimated by recombination models, whereas sharing between unrelated individuals was in agreement with the recombination models. Compared with coincidental sharing between unrelated individuals, out-of-frame TCR alpha sequences shared between twins showed an excess of sequences with low generation probability. In beta out-of-frame sequences, excess twin sharing was weaker, because having fewer shared sequences lowered the signal-to-noise ratio. Fewer insertions were carried by abundant cord blood beta clonotypes; a weaker similar trend was observed in young adult naive repertoires, while no such trend was observed in memory repertoires. Conclusions relied on cross-sectional statistical analysis, since the same donors could not be followed over many years. Zero-insertion analyses could be partly confounded by invariant T cells such as MAIT and iNKT, though diverse VJ usage argued against such confounding for most clonotypes.

Only healthy Caucasian donors were included. The twin cohort consisted of three pairs of female monozygotic twins, all aged roughly 18 to 30 years. Peripheral blood mononuclear cells were the source from which RNA for the TCR libraries was isolated. These sequences were also reported in another study, on yellow fever vaccine responses in identical twins. As the second paper documents: According to the authors, in identical twins the way T cells responded to vaccination appeared partly convergent and partly personalized. Focusing on identical twins, the study followed the T cell clones that responded to the vaccine, and did so with precision.

The specimen sequenced was PBMCs. The receptor was derived from a woman between 18 and 29 years old in good health.

The base sequence is TGTGCCATACGGCGCGGGAGGGGACCTAATGAAAAACTGTTTTTT. This codes for CAIRRGRGPNEKLFF. Rearrangement joined TRBV7-8 to TRBJ1-4; 5 matching bases give a weak D call of TRBD1. V is cut by 10 bases and J by 3 bases, and the space between the germline ends is 18 bases. CDR1 and CDR2, looked up from the germline V gene, are SGHVS and FQNEAQ. From the cysteine through the phenylalanine, the CDR3 covers 15 amino acids. Left in the record is the CDR3 DNA by itself, 45 bases read in frame from the first base.